These 30 T cell receptor beta chains originate from one sample sequenced in a study of T cell changes during pregnancy in multiple sclerosis. Here immunoSEQ multiplex PCR was the method, and the copy in TCRdb shows in-frame clones only, minus some. In the table there are roughly 52,000 clones, around 94% of which are singletons. The sequencing used CD4+ T cells from peripheral blood mononuclear cells, collected in the third trimester of pregnancy. The receptors were gathered from a female donor with multiple sclerosis, enrolled in a pregnancy study.

This rearrangement joins TRBV5-1 to TRBJ2-7; no clear D gene. Germline V gene data show CDR1 as SGHRS and CDR2 as YFSETQ. The germline V and J ends were trimmed by 2 bases and 3 bases, with 6 bases remaining between them. This CDR3 is 12 amino acids long. This CDR3 is CASSLTSYEQYF. The CDR3 DNA reads as TGCGCCAGCAGCTTAACCAGCTACGAGCAGTACTTC.

The chain links TRBV5-1 to TRBJ2-6; D is possibly TRBD1 (5 bases). Germline V gene sequence: CDR1 SGHRS, CDR2 YFSETQ. V shed 5 bases and J shed 0 bases, with 9 bases lying between them. The CDR3 contains 15 residues. The CDR3 region is CASSQGSSGANVLTF. The CDR3 nucleotides are TGCGCCAGCAGTCAGGGCAGCTCTGGGGCCAACGTCCTGACTTTC. Full variable domain (rest looked up from reference TRBV5-1 and TRBJ2-6): KAGVTQTPRYLIKTRGQQVTLSCSPISGHRSVSWYQQTPGQGLQFLFEYFSETQRNKGNFPGRFSGRQFSNSRSEMNVSTLELGDSALYLCASSQGSSGANVLTFGAGSRLTVL.

The rearrangement uses TRBV6-5 and TRBJ2-3, with D possibly being TRBD2 (5 bases). The V gene lost 5 bases and the J gene lost 6 bases, with 15 bases spanning the gap. CDR1 and CDR2 from the germline V gene are MNHEY and SVGAGI. The CDR3 runs to 14 residues. The CDR3 protein is CASSLGRTGDTQYF. Written as DNA, the CDR3 is TGTGCCAGCAGTCTCGGACGGACTGGCGATACGCAGTATTTT.

V is TRBV2 and J is TRBJ1-5; perhaps TRBD1 as D (6 bases). The CDR3 is 13 amino acids. Trimming pared 7 bases from V and 5 bases from J, leaving 12 bases between. From germline, CDR1 is SNHLY and CDR2 FYNNEI. CDR3 in amino acids: CASKDTGYQPQHF. The CDR3 coding sequence is TGTGCCAGCAAGGACACAGGGTATCAGCCCCAGCATTTT. Full variable domain (remainder filled in from reference TRBV2 and TRBJ1-5): EPEVTQTPSHQVTQMGQEVILRCVPISNHLYFYWYRQILGQKVEFLVSFYNNEISEKSEIFDDQFSVERPDGSNFTLKIRSTKLEDSAMYFCASKDTGYQPQHFGDGTRLSIL.

The chain employs TRBV6-5 and TRBJ2-1; D ambiguous. Trimming shortened V by 6 bases and J by 5 bases, and 14 bases separated the two germline ends. Germline loops: CDR1 MNHEY, CDR2 SVGAGI. This CDR3 has 14 residues. Written as DNA, the CDR3 is TGTGCCAGCAGGAGTGAATTGTCAAACAATGAGCAGTTCTTC. It translates to CASRSELSNNEQFF.

The chain employs TRBV30 and TRBJ2-1, with D unclear. This CDR3 spans 11 amino acids. Germline V CDR1 and CDR2: GTSNPN, SVGIG (reference sequence). V dropped 3 bases and J dropped 7 bases, with 7 bases sitting between them. The chain's CDR3 is CAWRSVNEQFF. The CDR3 DNA sequence: TGTGCCTGGAGATCCGTAAATGAGCAGTTCTTC.

V usage is TRBV18 and J usage is TRBJ2-1; TRBD2 might be the D (5 bases). V gave up 3 bases and J gave up 0 bases, with 18 bases separating them. Germline V gene lookup returns CDR1 KGHSH and CDR2 LQKENI. The CDR3 totals 18 residues. The CDR3: CASSPLRTLLSSYNEQFF. Written as DNA, the CDR3 is TGTGCCAGCTCACCTCTAAGGACTTTACTTAGCTCCTACAATGAGCAGTTCTTC.

This clone was recorded once. The chain uses TRBV5-6 and TRBJ1-5; D is possibly TRBD1 (5 bases). V was pared by 1 base and J by 7 bases, with 18 bases between. Germline assignment: CDR1 SGHDT and CDR2 YYEEEE. The CDR3 covers 16 residues. CDR3 amino acids: CASSLFGPGGNQPQHF. The CDR3 nucleotides read TGTGCCAGCAGCTTGTTCGGGCCCGGGGGAAACCAGCCCCAGCATTTT.

V is TRBV5-1 and J is TRBJ1-1, with a tentative D call TRBD1 (5 bases). Germline values: CDR1 SGHRS, CDR2 YFSETQ. V was shortened by 2 bases and J by 1 base, with 6 bases between the two germline ends. The CDR3 is made up of 13 amino acids. CDR3 sequence reads: CASSFQGNTEAFF. The DNA of the CDR3 is TGCGCCAGCAGCTTCCAGGGGAACACTGAAGCTTTCTTT.

The chain has TRBV29-1 and TRBJ2-3; TRBD2 matches at 11 bases. The length of the CDR3 is 18 residues. Looked up from germline, CDR1 is SQVTM and CDR2 is ANQGSEA. The V segment lost 6 bases and the J segment 2 bases; nucleotides outside the gene matches: 16. In nucleotides, the CDR3 is TGCAGCGTGCCGGGACTAGCGGTTCCGATGGGGGACACAGATACGCAGTATTTT. It is translated as CSVPGLAVPMGDTDTQYF.

This chain links TRBV27 with TRBJ2-2; D perhaps matches TRBD1 (5 bases). Deletions cut 3 bases from V and 0 bases from J, with 11 bases between. The germline V gene has CDR1 MNHEY and CDR2 SMNVEV (reference sequence). This CDR3 region has 16 residues. The chain's CDR3 is CASSFTGTSNTGELFF. CDR3 nucleotides: TGTGCCAGCAGTTTTACAGGCACATCGAACACCGGGGAGCTGTTTTTT.

The sample holds one count of this clone. This chain connects TRBV29-1 to TRBJ2-7; the match to TRBD1 covers 8 bases. This CDR3 has 17 residues. V lost 0 bases, J lost 3 bases, and 13 bases stayed unmatched. CDR1 is SQVTM, CDR2 ANQGSEA, per germline. In DNA, the CDR3 is TGCAGCGTTGAAGAATCGCGCACAGGACAGGGATTCTACGAGCAGTACTTC. This translates into CSVEESRTGQGFYEQYF.

The rearrangement links TRBV7-9 to TRBJ2-1, with TRBD2 identical over 11 bases. This CDR3 comprises 17 residues. Germline CDR1 SEHNR, CDR2 FQNEAQ (reference sequence). V was clipped by 1 base and J by 9 bases; unmatched bases: 11. The CDR3 here is CASSLVTSGSHLSEQFF. The CDR3 region has the DNA TGTGCCAGCAGCTTAGTAACTAGCGGGAGTCATCTGAGTGAGCAGTTCTTC.

The V gene is TRBV11-2, the J gene TRBJ2-7; TRBD1 matches at 10 bases. Germline loops: CDR1 SGHAT, CDR2 FQNNGV. J lost 2 bases, V lost 3 bases, and 7 bases had no gene match. The CDR3 runs to 16 residues. Here the CDR3 reads CASSFRPGTGAYEQYF. CDR3 in DNA: TGTGCCAGCAGCTTCCGGCCCGGGACAGGGGCCTACGAGCAGTACTTC.

The CDR3 sequence: CASSFSSGGLAKNIQYF. DNA of the CDR3: TGTGCCAGCAGTTTTTCCTCAGGGGGCCTAGCCAAAAACATTCAGTACTTC. V is TRBV28 and J is TRBJ2-4; 8 nucleotides match TRBD1. V shed 3 bases and J 0 bases; nucleotides not matched to a gene: 7. Germline assignment: CDR1 MDHEN and CDR2 SYDVKM. The CDR3 runs 17 residues.

This chain joins TRBV7-3 and TRBJ2-7, with no clear D. Germline V lookup: CDR1 SGHTA, CDR2 FQGTGA. V gave up 1 base and J gave up 2 bases, with 12 bases separating them. The CDR3 consists of 15 residues. The CDR3 coding sequence is TGTGCCAGCAGCTTAATCCCCACACCCGCCTACGAGCAGTACTTC. Translating it yields CASSLIPTPAYEQYF.

This chain links TRBV5-1 with TRBJ2-7; TRBD2 agrees at 7 bases. The germline V gene encodes CDR1 SGHRS and CDR2 YFSETQ. Trimming cost V 0 bases and J 1 base; bases outside gene matches: 7. CDR3 length: 16 amino acids. CDR3 DNA: TGCGCCAGCAGCTTGGGCAATAGCGGGCTTTCCTACGAGCAGTACTTC. This codes for CASSLGNSGLSYEQYF.

V and J are TRBV25-1 and TRBJ2-2; 10 bases agree with TRBD1. The CDR3 length is 15 residues. The trim removed 5 bases at V and 5 bases at J, leaving 5 bases unmatched. Germline assignment: CDR1 MGHDK and CDR2 SYGVNS. CDR3 sequence reads: CASSRQGAQTGELFF. DNA of the CDR3: TGTGCCAGCAGTCGACAGGGGGCGCAGACCGGGGAGCTGTTTTTT.

The J gene is TRBJ2-7, the V gene TRBV27, with TRBD1 identical over 10 bases. The germline V gene encodes CDR1 MNHEY and CDR2 SMNVEV (reference sequence). The CDR3 loop spans 13 amino acids. V shed 7 bases and J 3 bases; nucleotides not matched to a gene: 3. The CDR3: CASKGQGRYEQYF. In DNA form, the CDR3 reads TGTGCCAGCAAGGGACAGGGGCGCTACGAGCAGTACTTC.

The chain links TRBV28 to TRBJ2-3; perhaps TRBD1 as D (5 bases). Germline V gene data show CDR1 as MDHEN and CDR2 as SYDVKM. This CDR3 spans 17 amino acids. Trimming cost V 3 bases and J 3 bases, with 19 bases left between them. As DNA, the CDR3 is TGTGCCAGCAGTTTTCTGCCGGAGCAGGGCGTTACAGATACGCAGTATTTT. Translating gives CASSFLPEQGVTDTQYF.

This chain uses TRBV10-3 with TRBJ2-7; TRBD1 is a possible D gene (5 bases). The CDR3 covers 14 residues. The ends were cut back, 6 bases at V and 7 bases at J, with 19 bases in the middle. Germline values: CDR1 ENHRY, CDR2 SYGVKD. This CDR3 is CAIRQGLVSGEQYF. CDR3 nucleotide sequence: TGTGCCATCAGGCAGGGTCTTGTGAGTGGGGAGCAGTACTTC.

This chain connects TRBV7-7 to TRBJ2-1, with 10 bases matching TRBD2. V gave up 5 bases and J gave up 9 bases; unmatched junction bases: 10. The CDR3 is made up of 15 amino acids. The germline CDR1 and CDR2 sequences are SSHAT and FNYEAQ (reference sequence). In DNA, the CDR3 is TGTGCCAGCAGCGCGAACTTAGCGGGAGGTAGTGAGCAGTTCTTC. Translated, it gives CASSANLAGGSEQFF.

V is TRBV5-4 and J is TRBJ2-1; the D gene is possibly TRBD2 (5 bases). V was shortened by 4 bases and J by 0 bases, with 11 bases between the two germline ends. The CDR3 spans 15 residues. The germline V gene has CDR1 SGHNT and CDR2 YYREEE (reference sequence). In DNA, the CDR3 is TGTGCCAGCAGCCCAAGCGGAGACTCCTACAATGAGCAGTTCTTC. Translation: CASSPSGDSYNEQFF.

The V call is TRBV7-2, the J call TRBJ2-5, with 7 bases matching TRBD2. The V gene end was trimmed by 3 bases and the J gene end by 5 bases; junction bases not matched to a gene: 6. Germline V CDR1 and CDR2: SGHTA, FQGNSA. This CDR3 is 14 amino acids long. CDR3 loop: CASSFAGVGETQYF. The CDR3 bases are TGTGCCAGCAGCTTCGCGGGAGTGGGGGAGACCCAGTACTTC.

J is TRBJ1-1 and V is TRBV7-2; D remains ambiguous. V lost 2 bases to trimming and J lost 1 base, with 5 bases between them. CDR3 length: 13 residues. Germline assignment: CDR1 SGHTA and CDR2 FQGNSA. The CDR3 DNA reads TGTGCCAGCAGCTTAATAGAGAACACTGAAGCTTTCTTT. Its translation: CASSLIENTEAFF.

This clone was seen a few times. This chain joins TRBV21-1 and TRBJ1-1; the listed D gene, TRBD1, was not tested against the DNA. TRBV21-1 is deemed a pseudogene. CDR3 length: 15 residues. CDR3: CASSRDRGFGTEAFF. CDR3 DNA: TGTGCCAGCAGCAGGGACAGGGGATTCGGCACTGAAGCTTTCTTT.

Comments on this clone: A junction boundary mismatches the germline segment, possibly from a read error. J is TRBJ2-6 and V is TRBV15; 7 positions match TRBD1. The CDR3 consists of 15 residues. Per the germline V gene, CDR1 is LNHNV and CDR2 is YYDKDF (reference sequence). The CDR3 sequence: CATSAGTERANVLTF. DNA for the CDR3: TGTGCCACCAGCGCCGGGACAGAGAGGGCGAACGTCCTGACTTTC.

V gene TRBV7-2 combines with J gene TRBJ2-1, with D tentatively TRBD2 (5 bases). Germline CDR1 is SGHTA and CDR2 is FQGNSA. This CDR3 has 13 amino acids. V was cut by 1 base and J by 9 bases, with 10 bases left in between. The CDR3 region is CASSLGTSREQFF. The CDR3 bases are TGTGCCAGCAGCTTAGGGACTTCACGTGAGCAGTTCTTC.

CDR3 region: CASSLAGGTATQYF. The CDR3 region has the DNA TGTGCCAGCAGCTTAGCTGGCGGGACAGCGACCCAGTACTTC. The rearrangement uses TRBV11-2 and TRBJ2-5; the D gene is possibly TRBD1 (7 bases). With 1 base removed from V and 7 bases from J, the gap between germline ends came to 13 bases. Germline V CDR1 and CDR2: SGHAT, FQNNGV. This CDR3 is built from 14 residues.

The chain is built from TRBV19 and TRBJ1-1, with D perhaps TRBD1 (5 bases). Germline V gene sequence: CDR1 LNHDA, CDR2 SQIVND (reference sequence). With 6 bases removed from V and 1 base from J, the gap between germline ends came to 12 bases. This CDR3 has 14 amino acids. As DNA, the CDR3 is TGTGCCAGTAGCCTTGGGACTTCGAACACTGAAGCTTTCTTT. This gives the protein CASSLGTSNTEAFF.